Given below is one TCR beta chain in context. CDR3 length: 14 amino acids. With V trimmed by 5 bases and J by 4 bases, 7 bases remained unmatched. Germline CDR1 reads SGHTA; CDR2 reads FQGNSA. The data are from a study of beta chain features in type 1 diabetes. The whole isolated RNA underwent reverse transcription, so sequencing captured expressed TCRB transcripts. Some clones are missing from TCRdb's copy, which holds only in-frame ones; the method was immunoSEQ multiplex PCR. This table has 250,000 to 350,000 clones, less than 15% appearing once. This chain joins TRBV7-2 and TRBJ2-5, with 7 bases fitting TRBD1. Sequencing was carried out using central memory CD4+ T cells from blood. The TCR was taken from a man under 40 in good health. The CDR3 is CASSIGGRSETQYF. The CDR3, as DNA: TGTGCCAGCAGCATAGGGGGCCGCTCAGAGACCCAGTACTTC.